One sample yielded the 10 T cell receptor beta chains listed below, sequenced in a study of cytomegalovirus exposure and HLA in healthy donors. The primer mix had 60 Vbeta and 13 Jbeta primers. Profiling relied on immunoSEQ multiplex PCR, and the TCRdb table lists in-frame clones only, not all of them. The data hold under 150,000 clones, with roughly a tenth observed a single time. Sequencing was performed on PBMCs. These receptors were obtained from a man aged 30-40 years in good health and CMV-seronegative.

The chain recombines TRBV11-2 with TRBJ2-7; D unclear. V was trimmed by 2 bases and J by 2 bases, leaving 16 bases between them. There are 16 residues in the CDR3. Per the germline V gene, CDR1 is SGHAT and CDR2 is FQNNGV. The chain's CDR3 is CASSLYLATGAYEQYF. As DNA, the CDR3 is TGTGCCAGCAGCTTATATCTGGCCACTGGAGCCTACGAGCAGTACTTC.

There are a few counts of this clone. V and J are TRBV11-3 and TRBJ1-4; D call uncertain. There are 12 residues in the CDR3. V lost 5 bases to trimming and J lost 8 bases, with 9 bases between them. Germline CDR1 SGHNT, CDR2 YENEEA. In DNA form, the CDR3 reads TGTGCCAGCAGCGTCCCGGGGGAAAAACTGTTTTTT. Residues: CASSVPGEKLFF.

This clone has more than one count but fewer than ten. The chain uses TRBV5-1 and TRBJ2-5; TRBD1 might be the D (5 bases). CDR1 and CDR2 (germline): SGHRS, YFSETQ. The CDR3 has 13 residues. Trimming removed 4 bases from V and 2 bases from J, with 9 bases in between. The CDR3 spells CASSPGSQETQYF. CDR3 nucleotide sequence: TGCGCCAGCAGCCCAGGGTCACAAGAGACCCAGTACTTC.

This chain connects TRBV27 to TRBJ2-7, with TRBD1 matching over 7 bases. In germline, CDR1 is MNHEY, CDR2 SMNVEV (reference sequence). The CDR3 sequence is 11 residues long. The V and J ends lost 8 bases and 7 bases, in that order; junction bases with no gene match: 5. The CDR3 nucleotides read TGTGCCAGCGGAAGGGGGCATGAGCAGTACTTC. Translation: CASGRGHEQYF.

The chain has TRBV7-8 and TRBJ1-2; D might be TRBD1 (5 bases). V gave up 5 bases and J gave up 3 bases, with 13 bases separating them. CDR3 length: 14 residues. Per germline, CDR1 SGHVS and CDR2 FQNEAQ. The CDR3 DNA sequence: TGTGCCAGCAGCGCGCTAGGGGCAGACTATGGCTACACCTTC. It yields the protein CASSALGADYGYTF.

This clone was observed a few times. The CDR3 region has the DNA TGCGCCAGCAGCCCCCCTCGGACAGGCGAGATGAACACTGAAGCTTTCTTT. This codes for CASSPPRTGEMNTEAFF. This chain connects TRBV5-1 to TRBJ1-1; 7 nucleotides align to TRBD1. Looked up from germline, CDR1 is SGHRS and CDR2 is YFSETQ. This CDR3 has 17 residues. V shed 4 bases, J shed 0 bases, and the junction held 12 bases outside the gene matches. Full variable domain (missing parts from reference TRBV5-1 and TRBJ1-1): KAGVTQTPRYLIKTRGQQVTLSCSPISGHRSVSWYQQTPGQGLQFLFEYFSETQRNKGNFPGRFSGRQFSNSRSEMNVSTLELGDSALYLCASSPPRTGEMNTEAFFGQGTRLTVV.

In this sample, this clone turned up a few times. The V gene is TRBV30, the J gene TRBJ2-5, with D possibly matching TRBD2 (5 bases). Per germline, CDR1 GTSNPN and CDR2 SVGIG (reference sequence). The CDR3 is made up of 12 amino acids. V was pared by 4 bases and J by 3 bases, with 9 bases between. CDR3 protein: CAWTRGKETQYF. The CDR3 DNA follows: TGTGCCTGGACCCGGGGAAAAGAGACCCAGTACTTC.

This clone was counted a few times. The chain links TRBV18 to TRBJ2-2; 9 bases fit TRBD2. V trimming: 1 base; J trimming: 7 bases; junction bases outside the gene matches: 13. Germline loops: CDR1 KGHSH, CDR2 LQKENI. This CDR3 is 18 amino acids long. CDR3: CASSPLPYLAGAIGELFF. The CDR3, as DNA: TGTGCCAGCTCACCACTTCCCTATTTAGCGGGAGCTATCGGGGAGCTGTTTTTT.

This clone occurred a few times. The chain uses TRBV6-5 and TRBJ2-7; TRBD2 matches at 11 bases. The trim removed 6 bases at V and 4 bases at J, leaving 8 bases unmatched. The CDR3 consists of 15 residues. Germline CDR1 is MNHEY and CDR2 is SVGAGI. CDR3 sequence (DNA): TGTGCCAGCAGCTCCACTAGCGGGGGTAGGTACGAGCAGTACTTC. Protein product: CASSSTSGGRYEQYF.

The genes are TRBV19 and TRBJ2-1, with 14 bases that match TRBD2. Losses at the gene ends were 1 base for V and 3 bases for J; bases not matched to a gene: 8. Germline CDR1 reads LNHDA; CDR2 reads SQIVND (reference sequence). The CDR3 is 19 residues long. CDR3 protein: CASSIGAFGTSGSYNEQFF. The CDR3 bases are TGTGCCAGTAGTATAGGCGCCTTTGGGACTAGCGGGAGCTACAATGAGCAGTTCTTC.